The sequence of this T cell receptor beta chain was determined in a study of CD8 T cells in ankylosing spondylitis (dated by TCRdb to 2017 to 2019). The study in broad terms: The study profiled T cell receptor beta repertoires in healthy donors and ankylosing spondylitis patients to find disease-linked TCR variants. The full study cohort was made up of about 25 ankylosing spondylitis patients and some 100 healthy donors. Peripheral blood was sampled, and synovial fluid was also collected from ankylosing spondylitis patients.

Trimming accounts for 9 bases at V and 8 bases at J, while the number of junction bases matched to no gene is 14. CDR1 is given as ENHRY and CDR2 as SYGVKD, both from the germline V gene. The CDR3 contains 15 residues, cysteine and phenylalanine counted. Of the read, only the CDR3 DNA is kept; its 45 bases are in frame from base 1. Details on this clonotype: There is no known antigen for this receptor. The record has no base qualities; no much larger clone is one base away.

Paper-wide results and their limitations: In peripheral blood, the disease-linked clones were found at relatively low frequencies and had a CD8+ phenotype. The disease-linked clones were reported to be significantly enriched in matched synovial fluid samples from ankylosing spondylitis patients. Some motif variants had previously been reported in the synovial fluid and blood of reactive arthritis patients, which suggests shared mechanisms of disease initiation. Blood from ankylosing spondylitis patients appeared to be characterized by a TCR beta motif composed of about eight highly homologous amino acid variants.

The sequencer listed for this sample is Illumina HiSeq 2500. TCR beta libraries were prepared by quantitative 5'-RACE with molecular barcodes. The paper's data handling went like this. Disease-linked TCR variants were identified with a new computational method built on a probabilistic model of VDJ rearrangement. Using fastp at Q25 and MiXCR, TCRdb reprocessed the public reads and kept productive beta chains. For every CDR3 protein sequence, its rows merge into one entry that carries the most common genes and DNA. These V and J calls are TCRdb output, not the study's own analysis. Across this sample there are about 250,000 distinct CDR3 sequences, with 30% to 40% seen only once. The ten largest account for roughly 4.2% of the sample.

The origin of this receptor is a male donor with ankylosing spondylitis or in good health (not recorded which). The sample was blood, either unsorted or a sorted T cell fraction (not recorded which). The V and J segments used are TRBV10-3 and TRBJ2-1; 9 nucleotides in the junction match TRBD1. The bases are TGTGCCATTTCCCCCGGGACAGGGATAAGGTATGAGCAGTTCTTC. The encoded protein is CAISPGTGIRYEQFF.